These T cell receptor beta chains were read from a single sample in a study of cytomegalovirus exposure and HLA in healthy donors. The repertoire was sequenced with immunoSEQ multiplex PCR; TCRdb's copy has only in-frame clones and lacks some. The profile shows fewer than 250,000 clones, around nine tenths of them singletons. Sequencing was done on a sample of PBMCs. These receptors were obtained from a man between 18 and 29 years old in good health and CMV-seronegative. The conserved cysteine and the conserved F or W are not part of the CDR3 here. The order of the fields is J gene, V gene, CDR3 protein.

j_call: TRBJ2-5; v_call: TRBV7-9; cdr3_aa: ASSSSGEETQY
j_call: TRBJ2-7; v_call: TRBV7-9; cdr3_aa: ASSPEQGYEQY
j_call: TRBJ2-7; v_call: TRBV5-1; cdr3_aa: ASSQFSGAPLEQY
j_call: TRBJ2-1; v_call: TRBV11-3; cdr3_aa: ASSLGTGFNEQF
j_call: TRBJ1-5; v_call: TRBV7-2; cdr3_aa: ASSNERQALQH
j_call: TRBJ2-7; v_call: TRBV28; cdr3_aa: ASSFGGGYEQY
j_call: TRBJ1-3; v_call: TRBV5-1; cdr3_aa: ASSSSGTGPGNTIY
j_call: TRBJ1-6; v_call: TRBV6-1; cdr3_aa: ASSAGRVNSPLH
j_call: TRBJ2-1; v_call: TRBV2; cdr3_aa: ASSVKQGAGEQF
j_call: TRBJ1-1; v_call: TRBV10-3; cdr3_aa: AISRTGTTINTEAF
j_call: TRBJ1-6; v_call: TRBV5-1; cdr3_aa: ASMLEGQNNSPLH
j_call: TRBJ2-5; v_call: TRBV9; cdr3_aa: ASSVAPYQETQY
j_call: TRBJ2-7; v_call: TRBV4-3; cdr3_aa: ASSQDRRQGMDEQY
j_call: TRBJ1-5; v_call: TRBV6-1; cdr3_aa: ASSIEARQPQH
j_call: TRBJ1-1; v_call: TRBV27; cdr3_aa: ASSLSRTGTNTEAF
j_call: TRBJ1-2; v_call: TRBV6-5; cdr3_aa: ASSRQGFGQNGYT
j_call: TRBJ2-1; v_call: TRBV9; cdr3_aa: ASSVEAGGYNEQF
j_call: TRBJ2-7; v_call: TRBV7-2; cdr3_aa: ASSRYVQGFDEQY
j_call: TRBJ1-4; v_call: TRBV28; cdr3_aa: ASSSTGGKLF
j_call: TRBJ2-7; v_call: TRBV27; cdr3_aa: ASSLQLAGVGEQY
j_call: TRBJ2-7; v_call: TRBV4-3; cdr3_aa: ASSQLLNYEQY
j_call: TRBJ2-3; v_call: TRBV30; cdr3_aa: AWSVGGPDTQY
j_call: TRBJ1-1; v_call: TRBV29-1; cdr3_aa: SVARGGAEAF
j_call: TRBJ1-5; v_call: TRBV11-2; cdr3_aa: ASSPGFSNQPQH
j_call: TRBJ2-1; v_call: TRBV4-3; cdr3_aa: ASSQVPWGRNEQF
j_call: TRBJ2-7; v_call: TRBV11-2; cdr3_aa: ASSTNRGRLNEQY
j_call: TRBJ2-1; v_call: TRBV4-1; cdr3_aa: ASSPLGLANNEQF
j_call: TRBJ2-7; v_call: TRBV5-1; cdr3_aa: ASSENQHYEQY
j_call: TRBJ2-2; v_call: TRBV7-9; cdr3_aa: ASSPVLSSLRELF
j_call: TRBJ1-2; v_call: TRBV14; cdr3_aa: ASSRLGLDYGYT
j_call: TRBJ1-5; v_call: TRBV27; cdr3_aa: ASTDFGGRGQPQH
j_call: TRBJ1-2; v_call: TRBV5-1; cdr3_aa: ASSPEGGNHYGYT
j_call: TRBJ1-1; v_call: TRBV5-4; cdr3_aa: ASSDGTAEAF
j_call: TRBJ2-5; v_call: TRBV9; cdr3_aa: ASSVGAGRETQY
j_call: TRBJ2-1; v_call: TRBV19; cdr3_aa: ASSIDSTGISYNEQF
j_call: TRBJ2-1; v_call: TRBV7-8; cdr3_aa: ASSKRLAGVEQF
j_call: TRBJ2-7; v_call: TRBV7-2; cdr3_aa: ASSLFPGGNYEQY
j_call: TRBJ1-6; v_call: TRBV15; cdr3_aa: ATSRGQGNSPLH
j_call: TRBJ1-3; v_call: TRBV7-2; cdr3_aa: ASSLRGSGNTIY
j_call: TRBJ1-6; v_call: TRBV28; cdr3_aa: ASRGNWETGGDKSDSPLH
j_call: TRBJ1-5; v_call: TRBV27; cdr3_aa: ASSPSYNQPQH
j_call: TRBJ1-3; v_call: TRBV5-1; cdr3_aa: ASSLAGSPGNTIY
j_call: TRBJ2-7; v_call: TRBV7-9; cdr3_aa: ASTPGTGAYEQY
j_call: TRBJ1-4; v_call: TRBV5-1; cdr3_aa: ASSLRDRGLLNEKLF
j_call: TRBJ2-3; v_call: TRBV7-9; cdr3_aa: ASSPVASGSDTQY
j_call: TRBJ2-7; v_call: TRBV27; cdr3_aa: ASAGTGSSYEQY
j_call: TRBJ1-5; v_call: TRBV18; cdr3_aa: ASSPGGGNQPQH
j_call: TRBJ2-1; v_call: TRBV28; cdr3_aa: ASTPGLYNEQF
j_call: TRBJ2-5; v_call: TRBV6-1; cdr3_aa: ASYPGGDQETQY
j_call: TRBJ2-5; v_call: TRBV5-1; cdr3_aa: ASRGTGSGETQY
j_call: TRBJ2-7; v_call: TRBV19; cdr3_aa: ASSIDPPGLASRSEQY
j_call: TRBJ2-7; v_call: TRBV7-9; cdr3_aa: ASSSGREASYEQY
j_call: TRBJ2-7; v_call: TRBV7-2; cdr3_aa: ASSYTVNYEQY
j_call: TRBJ2-1; v_call: TRBV7-9; cdr3_aa: ASSSRLAGEQF